This TCR beta chain originates from a study of vaccination effects on CD4 cells after COVID-19 (dated by TCRdb to 2021 to 2024). Study-wide context: Each participant received two doses of an mRNA SARS-CoV-2 vaccine, either BNT162b2 or mRNA-1273. The study compared SARS-CoV-2 spike-specific CD4+ TCR repertoires before and after mRNA vaccination in COVID-19 convalescent patients and infection-naive vaccine recipients. The Oncomine TCR Beta short-read assay on an Illumina iSeq 100 was used to sequence cultures from other donors in the study. The full study included over 8 COVID-19 convalescent patients and several SARS-CoV-2-naive healthy vaccine recipients. Study-level results and caveats: The study was limited by a small number of convalescent patients, and early post-infection timepoints were lacking. Marked clonal contraction was observed in both infection-induced and vaccine-induced clones at late post-vaccination timepoints, consistent with waning T cell responses. In healthy vaccine recipients, vaccine-induced clones were almost all SARS-CoV-2 mono-reactive, with only 1 of 255 cross-reactive with common cold coronaviruses.

With respect to this clone: This clone's antigen is unknown. No clone much larger than this one lies a single base away; base qualities are absent.

The ViraFEST assay stimulated PBMC with viral peptide pools and then used TCR sequencing to identify antigen-specific CD4+ T cell clonotypes by expansion. After less than 13 days of culture, CD4+ T cells were isolated with the EasySep CD4+ T cell isolation kit. Negative nucleocapsid antibody results before and after vaccination confirmed that the healthy vaccine recipients had no prior SARS-CoV-2 infection. Each well held around 1.9 million PBMC cultured in IMDM containing 5% human AB serum, 8 to 10 IU/ml IL-2 and gentamicin, along with 8 to 10 ug/ml peptides. On days 3 and 7, half of the culture medium was replaced with fresh IL-2-containing medium. Each peptide stimulation condition was cultured in triplicate wells unless otherwise noted. PBMC were separated from whole blood using Ficoll-Paque Plus gradient centrifugation and were then either cryopreserved at -140C or used fresh. The overlapping peptide pools covered the spike proteins of SARS-CoV-2 and of the common cold coronaviruses HCoV-NL63, HCoV-OC43 and HCoV-229E. The QIAamp micro DNA kit was used to extract genomic DNA from the cultured CD4+ T cells.

Receptor amplification or capture employed the immunoSEQ multiplex PCR assay. DNA from the cultured and isolated CD4+ T cells underwent TCR beta CDR3 sequencing. In the original analysis: Non-productive TCR sequences were removed, reads were trimmed to the CDR3 region, and CDR3s of at least 7 amino acids were retained. The MANAFEST web app was used to pick out antigen-specific clonotypes by comparing their expansion in peptide wells with that in reference cultures. For clones to be considered positive, expansion at FDR<0.05 versus reference and all other wells, an odds ratio above 5, and a frequency above 0.1% in two replicate wells were required. A clonotype was defined as cross-reactive if the clonotype was significantly expanded both in SARS-CoV-2 spike wells and in at least one common cold coronavirus spike condition. CDR3 similarity was assessed by Levenshtein distance with the stringdist R package, and unrooted trees were built with ape in R 3.6.1. As stored in TCRdb, this immuneACCESS dataset retains in-frame rearrangements with V and J assigned. A fraction of the clones does not appear; measured against another copy, unresolved V genes explain less than half of the discrepancy, and the remainder lacks a known reason. That table supplies the V and J calls and clone size; D and trimming were determined from the DNA. The sample has 45,000 to 65,000 clones on record, approximately 79% of them singletons. Of the sample, about 2.3% falls within the top ten clones.

The TCR comes from a human donor who received a COVID-19 vaccine. Sample: CD4+ T cells from PBMCs cultured with HCoV-229E spike peptides, taken before COVID-19 vaccination. The intended sense of this specimen's cell subset or site label: HCoV-229E spike overlapping peptide pool stimulation.

The DNA is as follows: TGTGCCAGCAGCCATGACAGGGTTAGAGAGCGCGAGCAGTACGTC. It specifies CASSHDRVREREQYV. The rearrangement joined TRBV28 to TRBJ2-7; TRBD1 aligns with 7 central bases. Clipping removes 6 bases from V and 6 bases from J, with 14 as the unmatched junction base count. Per the germline V gene, MDHEN is the CDR1 and SYDVKM is the CDR2. From the cysteine through the valine, the CDR3 covers 15 amino acids. The retained sequence is limited to the CDR3, 45 bases, with the frame set at the first base.